The text below deals with one TCR beta chain. Antigen: not known. This record belongs to a study of T cell clonotyping in hematopoietic cell transplantation. Notes on the study in general: Cells were unsorted, so CD4 and CD8 contributions were not separated. Few recipient clonotypes overlapped donors; over 95% were de novo at given depth.

Generated by immunoSEQ multiplex PCR, the TCRdb table keeps only in-frame clones and is missing some. The sample carries 35,000 to 45,000 clones, roughly 92% recorded once. The clonotype was recovered from a woman aged 45-65 years in good health. Some clones in this sample may be carry-over from other donors' samples. Sequencing used peripheral blood mononuclear cells.

The CDR3 DNA is TGTGCCAGCAGTTACGAGGGAGCGGATAATGAAAAACTGTTTTTT. Translating it yields CASSYEGADNEKLFF. V is TRBV6-5 and J is TRBJ1-4, with D hard to call. Germline loops: CDR1 MNHEY, CDR2 SVGAGI. The CDR3 contains 15 residues. V lost 2 bases to trimming and J lost 4 bases, with 11 bases between them.